Listed below are T cell receptor beta chains from one sample, sequenced in a study of molecular identifiers for immune sequencing clone quantification. TCRdb passed the PCR reads through MiXCR, listing each CDR3 protein once. The sample has 250,000 to 350,000 distinct CDR3 sequences; around 21% are singletons. The specimen was naive CD8+ T cells from blood, with Jurkat cell RNA spiked in. The origin of the receptors is a human donor in good health. Some libraries in this study had Jurkat cell RNA spiked in. CDR3s include the opening cysteine and the closing phenylalanine or tryptophan. The D gene is left open where the match is weak. Clone sizes are given selectively: once, few, many, or a class where the clone is expanded.

CDR3aa: CASSLVGGAHEQYF
CDR3nt: TGTGCCAGCAGCTTGGTCGGGGGGGCCCACGAGCAGTACTTC
v_gene: TRBV7-9
abundance: many
j_gene: TRBJ2-7
d_gene: TRBD2

CDR3aa: CASSLGVRGQYQETQYF
CDR3nt: TGTGCCAGCAGCTTAGGGGTGAGGGGTCAGTACCAAGAGACCCAGTACTTC
v_gene: TRBV11-2
abundance: many
j_gene: TRBJ2-5
d_gene: -

CDR3aa: CASSYAARNTGELFF
CDR3nt: TGTGCCAGCAGTTACGCCGCGAGGAACACCGGGGAGCTGTTTTTT
v_gene: TRBV6-2/TRBV6-3
abundance: few
j_gene: TRBJ2-2
d_gene: -

CDR3aa: CASSQDLAYEQYF
CDR3nt: TGCGCCAGCAGCCAAGATCTGGCCTACGAGCAGTACTTC
v_gene: TRBV4-3
abundance: many
j_gene: TRBJ2-7
d_gene: -

CDR3aa: CASSIGAGTYEQYF
CDR3nt: TGTGCCAGTAGTATAGGGGCGGGGACCTACGAGCAGTACTTC
v_gene: TRBV19
abundance: -
j_gene: TRBJ2-7
d_gene: -

CDR3aa: CASSEITRIQETQYF
CDR3nt: TGTGCCAGCAGCGAAATTACAAGAATCCAAGAGACCCAGTACTTC
v_gene: TRBV6-1
abundance: few
j_gene: TRBJ2-5
d_gene: -

CDR3aa: CASRSSGNNEQFF
CDR3nt: TGTGCCAGCAGGTCTAGCGGGAACAATGAGCAGTTCTTC
v_gene: TRBV28
abundance: -
j_gene: TRBJ2-1
d_gene: TRBD2

CDR3aa: CASSQDVAVQLETQYF
CDR3nt: TGTGCCAGCAGCCAAGATGTTGCGGTCCAACTTGAGACCCAGTACTTC
v_gene: TRBV3-1
abundance: few
j_gene: TRBJ2-5
d_gene: -

CDR3aa: CAISELGQGPESSGNTIYF
CDR3nt: TGTGCCATCAGTGAGCTGGGGCAGGGGCCTGAGAGCTCTGGAAACACCATATATTTT
v_gene: TRBV10-3
abundance: few
j_gene: TRBJ1-3
d_gene: -

CDR3aa: CASSQDSTQQGPSTQHF
CDR3nt: TGTGCCAGCAGCCAAGATTCGACCCAACAGGGCCCATCTACCCAGCATTTT
v_gene: TRBV4-2
abundance: -
j_gene: TRBJ1-5
d_gene: -

CDR3aa: CASSSIGGVQPQHF
CDR3nt: TGTGCCAGCAGTTCCATCGGGGGGGTTCAGCCCCAGCATTTT
v_gene: TRBV27
abundance: -
j_gene: TRBJ1-5
d_gene: -

CDR3aa: CSVEMLGGGNEQFF
CDR3nt: TGCAGCGTTGAAATGCTAGGAGGGGGGAATGAGCAGTTCTTC
v_gene: TRBV29-1
abundance: many
j_gene: TRBJ2-1
d_gene: -

CDR3aa: CASSSHRAAANEKLFF
CDR3nt: TGTGCCAGCTCATCCCACAGGGCAGCGGCTAATGAAAAACTGTTTTTT
v_gene: TRBV18
abundance: many
j_gene: TRBJ1-4
d_gene: -

CDR3aa: CATTGTGPYEQYF
CDR3nt: TGTGCCACCACCGGGACAGGACCCTACGAGCAGTACTTC
v_gene: TRBV19
abundance: many
j_gene: TRBJ2-7
d_gene: TRBD1

CDR3aa: CGATNLGTSGLSYEQYF
CDR3nt: TGCGGTGCTACCAACCTTGGGACTAGCGGACTGTCCTACGAGCAGTACTTC
v_gene: TRBV20-1
abundance: -
j_gene: TRBJ2-7
d_gene: TRBD2

CDR3aa: CASSPVGQGRFSGANVLTF
CDR3nt: TGTGCCAGCTCACCCGTGGGACAGGGGCGTTTCTCTGGGGCCAACGTCCTGACTTTC
v_gene: TRBV18
abundance: many
j_gene: TRBJ2-6
d_gene: TRBD1

CDR3aa: CASTPGTGVYEQYF
CDR3nt: TGTGCCAGCACCCCCGGGACAGGGGTCTACGAGCAGTACTTC
v_gene: TRBV12-3/TRBV12-4
abundance: many
j_gene: TRBJ2-7
d_gene: TRBD1

CDR3aa: CASSPGVISSYEQYF
CDR3nt: TGTGCCAGCAGCCCGGGGGTCATAAGCTCCTACGAGCAGTACTTC
v_gene: TRBV7-9
abundance: many
j_gene: TRBJ2-7
d_gene: -

CDR3aa: CASSQEGASVRIETQYF
CDR3nt: TGCGCCAGCAGCCAAGAAGGAGCTAGCGTGAGGATAGAGACCCAGTACTTC
v_gene: TRBV4-3
abundance: -
j_gene: TRBJ2-5
d_gene: -

CDR3aa: CASSQISGLAGGEQYF
CDR3nt: TGCGCCAGCAGCCAAATCTCCGGACTAGCGGGGGGTGAGCAGTACTTC
v_gene: TRBV4-1
abundance: many
j_gene: TRBJ2-7
d_gene: TRBD2

CDR3aa: CASSLLDVRYSGANVLTF
CDR3nt: TGTGCCAGCAGCCTCCTAGACGTCAGATATTCTGGGGCCAACGTCCTGACTTTC
v_gene: TRBV14
abundance: -
j_gene: TRBJ2-6
d_gene: -

CDR3aa: CASSLDLSLRDTQYF
CDR3nt: TGTGCCAGCAGCTTAGACCTGAGTCTTAGAGATACGCAGTATTTT
v_gene: TRBV7-8
abundance: many
j_gene: TRBJ2-3
d_gene: -

CDR3aa: CASSLETGTGSEKLFF
CDR3nt: TGTGCCAGCAGCTTAGAAACCGGGACAGGGAGCGAAAAACTGTTTTTT
v_gene: TRBV7-2
abundance: many
j_gene: TRBJ1-4
d_gene: TRBD1

CDR3aa: CAKSGRFALTDTQYF
CDR3nt: TGTGCCAAAAGCGGGAGGTTCGCCCTCACAGATACGCAGTATTTT
v_gene: TRBV24-1
abundance: few
j_gene: TRBJ2-3
d_gene: TRBD2

CDR3aa: CASSPQMDNEQFF
CDR3nt: TGTGCCAGCAGTCCCCAGATGGATAATGAGCAGTTCTTC
v_gene: TRBV27
abundance: many
j_gene: TRBJ2-1
d_gene: -

CDR3aa: CASSLTRGQGRRGNEQYF
CDR3nt: TGTGCCAGCTCCCTCACACGGGGACAGGGCCGTCGGGGGAACGAGCAGTACTTC
v_gene: TRBV28
abundance: -
j_gene: TRBJ2-7
d_gene: TRBD1